The T cell receptor (beta chain) under discussion was sequenced for a study of beta chain features in type 1 diabetes. This clone came up a few times. Its target is unknown. The CDR3 sequence is 15 residues long. Looked up from germline, CDR1 is SEHNR and CDR2 is FQNEAQ (reference sequence). V lost 3 bases and J 0 bases, leaving 12 bases between the germline ends. Expressed TCRB transcripts were sequenced after all isolated RNA was converted to cDNA. Data came from immunoSEQ multiplex PCR; TCRdb stores just in-frame clones and leaves some out. The table includes hundreds of thousands of clones, around 15% detected once. General study points: cDNA-based sequencing might over-represent cells highly expressing TCR. Among patients with Type 1 diabetes, TCRB CDR3s were moderately but significantly shorter in every one of the four CD4+ subsets.

This chain links TRBV7-9 with TRBJ2-7; maybe TRBD1 (5 bases). This receptor was identified in a young man with type 1 diabetes. Input material: naive CD4+ T cells from blood. The CDR3: CASSFGQDTSYEQYF. In DNA form, the CDR3 reads TGTGCCAGCAGCTTTGGCCAGGACACCTCCTACGAGCAGTACTTC.